Presented here are 28 T cell receptor beta chains from one specimen sequenced in a study of shared clonotypes between healthy human individuals. The data were produced by immunoSEQ multiplex PCR, yet TCRdb's version contains in-frame clones alone and is incomplete. The sample lists nearly 500,000 clones, 60% to 85% occurring once. The specimen was PBMCs. The receptors originated from a woman aged 40 to 50 in good health. Some clones in this sample may be carry-over from other donors' samples.

The chain joins TRBV28 to TRBJ2-7; 15 nucleotides match TRBD2. CDR1 and CDR2 (germline): MDHEN, SYDVKM. Trimming removed 6 bases from V and 1 base from J; junction bases left unmatched: 7. The CDR3 covers 17 residues. CDR3 sequence: CASRPPGLAGGSYEQYF. The CDR3 bases are TGTGCCAGCAGACCTCCGGGACTAGCGGGAGGTTCCTACGAGCAGTACTTC.

The CDR3 reads CASSLAGGQLFYGYTF. In nucleotides, the CDR3 is TGTGCCAGCAGCTTAGCGGGGGGACAGTTGTTCTATGGCTACACCTTC. The chain employs TRBV7-2 and TRBJ1-2, with 7 bases lining up with TRBD1. Germline values: CDR1 SGHTA, CDR2 FQGNSA. The V gene end was trimmed by 0 bases and the J gene end by 4 bases; junction bases not matched to a gene: 8. This CDR3 has 16 residues.

The chain joins TRBV9 to TRBJ2-7; D is unclear. V dropped 0 bases and J dropped 3 bases, with 13 bases sitting between them. Germline CDR1 is SGDLS and CDR2 is YYNGEE. This CDR3 has 15 amino acids. The CDR3 is CASSVDPLGYYEQYF. DNA of the CDR3: TGTGCCAGCAGCGTAGACCCTCTGGGGTACTACGAGCAGTACTTC.

Turning to this clone: One base away lies a much larger clone, so this may be a sequencing read error. Within the sample, other DNA sequences also encode this same CDR3. The chain links TRBV29-1 to TRBJ1-1; no clear D. The CDR3 extends over 14 amino acids. Germline values: CDR1 SQVTM, CDR2 ANQGSEA. In nucleotides, the CDR3 is TGCAGCGTTGAAGGGCGGGGAATCTACACTGAAGCTTTCTTC. It translates to CSVEGRGIYTEAFF.

The J gene is TRBJ2-5, the V gene TRBV28; possible D gene TRBD2, 6 bases. Matching the DNA end better, TRBJ2-7 makes the J call doubtful. The CDR3 contains 15 residues. CDR1 and CDR2 from the germline V gene are MDHEN and SYDVKM. The CDR3 DNA follows: TGTGCCAGCAGTTTTGGACTAATTGGCTCCTACGAGCAGTACTTC. Translating gives CASSFGLIGSYEQYF.

The chain combines TRBV2 with TRBJ1-2; 7 bases fit TRBD1. V gave up 5 bases and J gave up 3 bases; unmatched junction bases: 3. The germline CDR1 and CDR2 sequences are SNHLY and FYNNEI. This CDR3 has 13 amino acids. The CDR3 protein is CASSPDRDYGYTF. CDR3 nucleotides: TGTGCCAGCAGTCCAGACAGGGACTATGGCTACACCTTC.

The chain employs TRBV18 and TRBJ2-2; 9 nucleotides align to TRBD2. V dropped 3 bases and J dropped 5; count of bases not matched to a gene: 1. Germline V CDR1 and CDR2: KGHSH, LQKENI. CDR3 length equals 14 residues. CDR3 bases: TGTGCCAGCTCACCGGGACTAGCTACCGGGGAGCTGTTTTTT. It yields the protein CASSPGLATGELFF.

V is TRBV29-1 and J is TRBJ2-5; 15 bases agree with TRBD2. CDR1 is SQVTM, CDR2 ANQGSEA, per germline. Trimming removed 6 bases from V and 2 bases from J; junction bases left unmatched: 7. The CDR3 spans 16 residues. This CDR3 is CSVPGLAGGVQETQYF. DNA for the CDR3: TGCAGCGTCCCGGGACTAGCGGGAGGAGTTCAAGAGACCCAGTACTTC.

V is TRBV5-1 and J is TRBJ1-5, with 7 bases identical to TRBD1. Trimming removed 4 bases from V and 5 bases from J; junction bases left unmatched: 3. The CDR3 spans 13 residues. The germline gives CDR1 SGHRS, CDR2 YFSETQ. The CDR3 loop is CASSPQGDQPQHF. The CDR3 nucleotides are TGCGCCAGCAGCCCCCAGGGGGATCAGCCCCAGCATTTT.

With regard to this clone: This same CDR3 is encoded by further DNA sequences in the sample. The chain is built from TRBV7-3 and TRBJ2-3; a possible D gene is TRBD2 (6 bases). V was clipped by 2 bases and J by 1 base, with 7 bases between them. The V gene's germline CDR1 is SGHTA and CDR2 FQGTGA. The CDR3 runs to 14 residues. CDR3 sequence: CASSLAGRTDTQYF. Written as DNA, the CDR3 is TGTGCCAGCAGCTTAGCGGGGCGCACAGATACGCAGTATTTT.

The chain employs TRBV5-1 and TRBJ2-7, with D possibly matching TRBD1 (5 bases). Trimming left V 5 bases short and J 0 bases short, with 15 bases between. Germline V lookup: CDR1 SGHRS, CDR2 YFSETQ. The CDR3 has 15 amino acids. The CDR3 spells CASSPDSRLSYEQYF. CDR3 bases: TGCGCCAGCAGTCCCGACAGTCGTCTCTCCTACGAGCAGTACTTC.

To note about this clone: A junction boundary mismatches the germline segment, possibly from a read error. This chain joins TRBV5-4 and TRBJ1-1; a weak D match, TRBD1 (6 bases). Germline V gene lookup returns CDR1 SGHNT and CDR2 YYREEE (reference sequence). The CDR3 is made up of 14 amino acids. CDR3 DNA: TGTGCCAGCAACTTGGACAGTCGGGACACTGAAGCTTTCTTT. Its translation: CASNLDSRDTEAFF.

The chain uses TRBV30 and TRBJ2-3, with D hard to call. This CDR3 has 14 amino acids. The germline V and J ends were trimmed by 3 bases and 0 bases, with 10 bases remaining between them. Germline CDR1 reads GTSNPN; CDR2 reads SVGIG (reference sequence). Here the CDR3 reads CAWRGGRSTDTQYF. CDR3 sequence (DNA): TGTGCCTGGAGAGGCGGAAGGAGCACAGATACGCAGTATTTT. The full variable domain, rest sourced from reference TRBV30 and TRBJ2-3, is SQTIHQWPATLVQPVGSPLSLECTVEGTSNPNLYWYRQAAGRGLQLLFYSVGIGQISSEVPQNLSASRPQDRQFILSSKKLLLSDSGFYLCAWRGGRSTDTQYFGPGTRLTVL.

In DNA form, the CDR3 reads TGTGCCAGCAGCTTAGACGGAAGACAGGGCCTAGGCTACGAGCAGTACTTC. Protein: CASSLDGRQGLGYEQYF. V is TRBV11-2 and J is TRBJ2-7; the match to TRBD1 covers 7 bases. CDR1 SGHAT and CDR2 FQNNGV come from the germline V gene. V was pared by 0 bases and J by 3 bases, with 11 bases of the junction left unmatched. This CDR3 has 17 residues.

This rearrangement joins TRBV27 to TRBJ1-4, with D tentatively TRBD1 (6 bases). V lost 4 bases and J lost 4, with 10 bases in between. Germline CDR1 MNHEY, CDR2 SMNVEV (reference sequence). There are 14 residues in the CDR3. The CDR3 bases are TGTGCCAGCAGTTCAGGGGACTATAATGAAAAACTGTTTTTT. It yields the protein CASSSGDYNEKLFF.

As regards this clone: At the DNA level, this CDR3 is encoded by other sequences in the same sample as well. The chain is built from TRBV7-9 and TRBJ1-2; the D gene is possibly TRBD1 (6 bases). Trimming took off 4 bases at V and 5 bases at J, with 8 bases between the two ends. CDR3 length: 12 amino acids. Germline CDR1 and CDR2: SEHNR and FQNEAQ (reference sequence). CDR3 DNA sequence: TGTGCCAGCAGCTCGGACAGTTATGGCTACACCTTC. It encodes CASSSDSYGYTF.

This clone was recorded once. CDR3 loop: CASSYTSGEQYF. CDR3 DNA sequence: TGTGCCAGCAGTTATACCTCGGGGGAGCAGTACTTC. The V and J genes are TRBV27 and TRBJ2-7, with D perhaps TRBD2 (5 bases). CDR1 is MNHEY and CDR2 is SMNVEV in the germline V gene (reference sequence). The CDR3 loop spans 12 amino acids. The V gene lost 4 bases and the J gene lost 7 bases, with 11 bases spanning the gap.

This chain links TRBV9 with TRBJ1-4, with 8 bases matching TRBD1. The germline V gene has CDR1 SGDLS and CDR2 YYNGEE. The ends lost 0 bases at V and 4 bases at J; junction bases unmatched: 2. The CDR3 length is 15 residues. The CDR3, as DNA: TGTGCCAGCAGCGTAGGCGGGACAGGTAATGAAAAACTGTTTTTT. It is translated as CASSVGGTGNEKLFF.

This clone appeared once. The chain has TRBV4-1 and TRBJ1-4, with 9 bases matching TRBD1. CDR3 size: 16 residues. Trimming cost V 4 bases and J 7 bases; bases outside gene matches: 10. CDR1 MGHRA and CDR2 YSYEKL come from the germline V gene. This chain's CDR3 is CASSRVQGALGEKLFF. Here the CDR3 DNA reads TGCGCCAGCAGCCGAGTACAGGGGGCTTTGGGTGAAAAACTGTTTTTT.

The rearrangement uses TRBV19 and TRBJ2-2, with 13 bases that match TRBD2. The V segment lost 3 bases and the J segment 5 bases; nucleotides outside the gene matches: 6. Looked up from germline, CDR1 is LNHDA and CDR2 is SQIVND (reference sequence). The CDR3 spans 17 residues. The CDR3 DNA is TGTGCCAGTAGTATTCATAGGGGACTAGCGGGAACCGGGGAGCTGTTTTTT. Its protein is CASSIHRGLAGTGELFF.

This clone has a handful of counts. The chain has TRBV11-3 and TRBJ2-1, with TRBD1 identical over 8 bases. From germline, CDR1 is SGHNT and CDR2 YENEEA. J was trimmed by 6 bases and V by 2 bases; bases with no gene match: 6. CDR3 length: 15 amino acids. The CDR3: CASSLRQGALNEQFF. As DNA, the CDR3 is TGTGCCAGCAGCTTAAGGCAGGGGGCTCTCAATGAGCAGTTCTTC.

V gene TRBV6-6 combines with J gene TRBJ2-5; the D is unclear. The CDR3 contains 16 residues. Trimming left V 6 bases short and J 4 bases short, with 21 bases between. Germline assignment: CDR1 MNHNY and CDR2 SVGAGI (reference sequence). This CDR3 is CASRAPNRRGRETQYF. The CDR3 DNA is TGTGCCAGCAGGGCCCCAAACCGGCGAGGCCGAGAGACCCAGTACTTC.

In this sample, this clone turned up once. CDR3 region: CASSVAWVLTDTQYF. CDR3 coding DNA: TGTGCCAGCAGCGTAGCTTGGGTCCTCACAGATACGCAGTATTTT. The chain carries TRBV9 and TRBJ2-3; no reliable D call. V lost 0 bases to trimming and J lost 2 bases, with 10 bases between them. CDR3 length equals 15 residues. Germline V lookup: CDR1 SGDLS, CDR2 YYNGEE.

This clone appeared once. The chain is built from TRBV10-3 and TRBJ2-1, with 12 positions matching TRBD2. The CDR3 has 16 residues. V dropped 0 bases and J dropped 12; count of bases not matched to a gene: 9. Germline CDR1 is ENHRY and CDR2 is SYGVKD. CDR3 loop: CAISESVASGRAGQFF. In nucleotides, the CDR3 is TGTGCCATCAGTGAGTCCGTTGCTAGCGGGAGGGCCGGGCAGTTCTTC.

The sample holds one count of this clone. V is TRBV5-1 and J is TRBJ1-2; the D gene is possibly TRBD1 (5 bases). The CDR3 sequence is 15 residues long. Germline V gives CDR1 SGHRS, CDR2 YFSETQ. V lost 4 bases to trimming and J lost 7 bases, with 20 bases between them. The CDR3 sequence is CASSGDSGVFRGYTF. Written as DNA, the CDR3 is TGCGCCAGCAGCGGAGACAGCGGGGTTTTCCGTGGCTACACCTTC.

On this clone itself: This likely reflects a read error, since a far larger clone is one base away. This chain uses TRBV4-2 with TRBJ2-7; 12 bases line up with TRBD2. The CDR3 runs 17 residues. V gave up 0 bases and J gave up 2 bases; unmatched junction bases: 5. CDR1 is LGHNA, CDR2 YNFKEQ, per germline. DNA of the CDR3: TGTGCCAGCAGCCAAGAAAGCCTAGCGGGAGGGCCCTACGAGCAGTACTTC. Translating gives CASSQESLAGGPYEQYF.

The gene calls are TRBV21-1 and TRBJ2-7; the DNA was not compared with TRBD1, the D call given in the table. TRBV21-1 is an annotated pseudogene. The CDR3 spans 15 residues. The CDR3 sequence: CASNSGDRNSYEQYF. The CDR3, as DNA: TGTGCCAGCAACTCTGGGGACAGGAACTCCTACGAGCAGTACTTC.

The chain is built from TRBV7-6 and TRBJ2-1; D unclear. CDR3 length: 13 amino acids. The V end was cut by 1 base, the J end by 8 bases, with 9 bases between. CDR1 SGHVS and CDR2 FNYEAQ come from the germline V gene. CDR3 DNA: TGTGCCAGCAGCTTAGGGGGTTTGGATGAGCAGTTCTTC. Its translation is CASSLGGLDEQFF.